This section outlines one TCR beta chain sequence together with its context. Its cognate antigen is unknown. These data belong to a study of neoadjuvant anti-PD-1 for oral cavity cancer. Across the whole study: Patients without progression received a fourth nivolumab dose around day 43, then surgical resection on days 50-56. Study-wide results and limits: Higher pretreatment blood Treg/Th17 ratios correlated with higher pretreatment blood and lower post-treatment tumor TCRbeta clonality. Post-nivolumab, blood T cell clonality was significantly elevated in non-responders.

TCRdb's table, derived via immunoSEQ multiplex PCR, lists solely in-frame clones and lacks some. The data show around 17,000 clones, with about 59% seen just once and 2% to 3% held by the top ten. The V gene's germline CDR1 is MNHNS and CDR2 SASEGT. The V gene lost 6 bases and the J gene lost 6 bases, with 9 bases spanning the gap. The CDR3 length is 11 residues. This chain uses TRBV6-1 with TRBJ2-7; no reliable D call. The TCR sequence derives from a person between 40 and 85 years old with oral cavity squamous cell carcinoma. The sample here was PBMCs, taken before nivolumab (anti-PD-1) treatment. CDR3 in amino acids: CASRLSSEQYF. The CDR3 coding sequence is TGTGCCAGCAGATTAAGTAGCGAGCAGTACTTC.